This entry is about one T cell receptor (beta chain). Some clones are missing from TCRdb's copy, which holds only in-frame ones; the method was immunoSEQ multiplex PCR. The sample includes 20,000 to 25,000 clones, about four fifths of them seen just once. The data belong to a study of T cell clones after liver transplantation. There are 15 residues in the CDR3. Germline V CDR1 and CDR2: LNHDA, SQIVND (reference sequence). The V end was cut by 3 bases, the J end by 2 bases, with 14 bases between. The source material was CD8+ T cells from blood, sampled around 54 months after liver transplant. This sequence joins TRBV19 and TRBJ2-7, with D maybe TRBD1 (6 bases). The clonotype originates from a human patient who received a liver transplant. Some T cells may originate from the graft donor. This chain's CDR3 is CASSMAQGMTYEQYF. In DNA, the CDR3 is TGTGCCAGTAGTATGGCTCAGGGGATGACCTACGAGCAGTACTTC.